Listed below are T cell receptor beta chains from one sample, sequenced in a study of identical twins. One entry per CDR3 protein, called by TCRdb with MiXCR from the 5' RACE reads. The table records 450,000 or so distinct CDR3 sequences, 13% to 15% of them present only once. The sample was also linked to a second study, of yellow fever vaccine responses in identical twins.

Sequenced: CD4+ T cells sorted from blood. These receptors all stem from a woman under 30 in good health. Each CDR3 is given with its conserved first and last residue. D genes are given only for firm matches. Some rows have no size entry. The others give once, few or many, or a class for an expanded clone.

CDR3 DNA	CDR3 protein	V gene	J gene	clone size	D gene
TGTGCCAGCAGTGAGCAGTCAGGAGGGAATGAGCAGTTCTTC	CASSEQSGGNEQFF	TRBV12-3/TRBV12-4	TRBJ2-1	.	.
TGCGCCAGCAGCTTTCTAGCGGGGGAGACAGATACGCAGTATTTT	CASSFLAGETDTQYF	TRBV5-1	TRBJ2-3	few	TRBD2
TGCGCCAGCAGCCCGGCCCCCCTAGGGCGCGAGCAGTACTTC	CASSPAPLGREQYF	TRBV5-1	TRBJ2-7	few	.
TGTGCCAGCACCAACCCGTTGGATACGCAGTATTTT	CASTNPLDTQYF	TRBV6-6	TRBJ2-3	few	.
TGCAGTGCTAGAGATGGCCTCACAGATACGCAGTATTTT	CSARDGLTDTQYF	TRBV20-1	TRBJ2-3	few	.
TGTGCCAGCATGGAGGGGAAGTACGAGCAGTACTTC	CASMEGKYEQYF	TRBV12-3/TRBV12-4	TRBJ2-7	.	.
TGTGCCAGCATCCAACTTCCCCAGGGCGGTGGCTACACCTTC	CASIQLPQGGGYTF	TRBV2	TRBJ1-2	.	.
TGTGCCATCAGTGATGAGCAGTTCCTCAATGAGCAGTTCTTC	CAISDEQFLNEQFF	TRBV10-3	TRBJ2-1	.	.
TGTGCCAGCAGTCCAAGGGGGGGGGTCAGTAGCAAAAACATTCAGTACTTC	CASSPRGGVSSKNIQYF	TRBV28	TRBJ2-4	few	.
TGTGCCAGCAGCTTAGACCTGCGGACAGGGTATCCCTACGAGCAGTACTTC	CASSLDLRTGYPYEQYF	TRBV7-9	TRBJ2-7	few	TRBD1
TGTGCCAGCAACAGGGACAGCCAGAATTCCTACAATGAGCAGTTCTTC	CASNRDSQNSYNEQFF	TRBV2	TRBJ2-1	once	TRBD1
TGTGCCACCACCCCCGGGACAGGGACCCAAGAGACCCAGTACTTC	CATTPGTGTQETQYF	TRBV24-1	TRBJ2-5	.	TRBD1
TGTGCCAGCAACTCACAAGATTTGACTGGAAACACCATATATTTT	CASNSQDLTGNTIYF	TRBV5-6	TRBJ1-3	many	.
TGTGCCAGCGGACTAGCGTTAAGCACAGATACGCAGTATTTT	CASGLALSTDTQYF	TRBV6-1	TRBJ2-3	.	TRBD2
TGTGCCAGCAGTTTACAATTACCCCCAGCGGAGACCCAGTACTTC	CASSLQLPPAETQYF	TRBV12-3/TRBV12-4	TRBJ2-5	many	.
TGCAGCGTTGGGGGGAACAGGGAGTCTGGCTACACCTTC	CSVGGNRESGYTF	TRBV29-1	TRBJ1-2	few	.
TGTGCCAGCAGCTTAGACTTACTAACCTACGAGCAGTACTTC	CASSLDLLTYEQYF	TRBV7-9	TRBJ2-7	few	.
TGTGCCAGCAAGGGACTCGCCTACAATGAGCAGTTCTTC	CASKGLAYNEQFF	TRBV7-8	TRBJ2-1	many	.
TGCAGCGTTGAAACCCGGGATAGCGGGGGGGCGGAGACCCAGTACTTC	CSVETRDSGGAETQYF	TRBV29-1	TRBJ2-5	few	TRBD2
TGTGCCAGCAGCTTAGTTCGGGGCACAGATACGCAGTATTTT	CASSLVRGTDTQYF	TRBV11-2	TRBJ2-3	many	.
TGCGCCAGCAGCCAAGATCCCGGAGATTACGAGCAGTACTTC	CASSQDPGDYEQYF	TRBV4-3	TRBJ2-7	.	.
TGTGCCAGCAGCGGCAGGGGGGGCCTTACGCAGTATTTT	CASSGRGGLTQYF	TRBV11-2	TRBJ2-3	.	.
TGTGCCAGCAGTCCCGTCGGCACTGAAGCTTTCTTT	CASSPVGTEAFF	TRBV28	TRBJ1-1	few	.
TGCGCCAGCAGCTCCTCGGGACCGGGGGACCCTGGTGCCAAAAACATTCAGTACTTC	CASSSSGPGDPGAKNIQYF	TRBV5-1	TRBJ2-4	many	.
TGCGCCAGCAGTGAAAGTATAGGACAGTTCTACGAGCAGTACTTC	CASSESIGQFYEQYF	TRBV5-1	TRBJ2-7	few	.
TGCAGCGTTGAAGAAGAGGGGCGGGTGAACACCGGGGAGCTGTTTTTT	CSVEEEGRVNTGELFF	TRBV29-1	TRBJ2-2	many	.
TGCGCCAGCAGCTTGGAGACTAGCGGGAGCCCCTCCTACGAGCAGTACTTC	CASSLETSGSPSYEQYF	TRBV5-1	TRBJ2-7	.	TRBD2
TGCGCCAGCAGCACACGACTAGCGGGAGAAGTTAATGAGCAGTTCTTC	CASSTRLAGEVNEQFF	TRBV4-1	TRBJ2-1	many	TRBD2
TGTGCCAGCAGAGTACGGGGGGCCTCCTACAATGAGCAGTTCTTC	CASRVRGASYNEQFF	TRBV12-3/TRBV12-4	TRBJ2-1	many	.
TGTGCCAGCAGTTTCGTAGGGGGCGGCACAGATACGCAGTATTTT	CASSFVGGGTDTQYF	TRBV12-3/TRBV12-4	TRBJ2-3	few	TRBD1
TGTGCCAGCAGTCCACGGACAGGGGGAATTGTCTATGGCTACACCTTC	CASSPRTGGIVYGYTF	TRBV27	TRBJ1-2	once	TRBD1
TGTGCCAGCAATCTTTTAGGGGACACCTACGAGCAGTACTTC	CASNLLGDTYEQYF	TRBV7-9	TRBJ2-7	.	.
TGTGCCAGCAGTTTTGGGGACAGGAGCCGCTTTCCAGATACGCAGTATTTT	CASSFGDRSRFPDTQYF	TRBV12-3/TRBV12-4	TRBJ2-3	.	TRBD1
TGTGCCAGCAGTTCAGCAGTGACTAGCGGGAGTGGCGATACGCAGTATTTT	CASSSAVTSGSGDTQYF	TRBV12-3/TRBV12-4	TRBJ2-3	few	TRBD2
TGTGCCAGCAGCTCCGGACAGGGAGAAAACAATGAGCAGTTCTTC	CASSSGQGENNEQFF	TRBV6-1	TRBJ2-1	.	TRBD1
TGTGCCAGCAGTTTAGGAGGGGGATTCCAGCCCCAGCATTTT	CASSLGGGFQPQHF	TRBV12-3/TRBV12-4	TRBJ1-5	few	.
TGTGCCAGCAGTTTATCCCGCGGGCTGTTAGGGGGCGAGCAGTACTTC	CASSLSRGLLGGEQYF	TRBV27	TRBJ2-7	.	.
TGTGCCAGCAGCCGAGCGTGGGAGATGAACACCGGGGAGCTGTTTTTT	CASSRAWEMNTGELFF	TRBV4-2	TRBJ2-2	few	.
TGTGCCAGCATTCGTTTAACAGGGGAGGGGGCTGAAGCTTTCTTT	CASIRLTGEGAEAFF	TRBV7-2	TRBJ1-1	few	TRBD1
TGTGCCAGCAGCTATTGGACAGGGACCGGGAATGAGCAGTTCTTC	CASSYWTGTGNEQFF	TRBV5-5	TRBJ2-1	few	TRBD1
TGTGCCAGCTCACCAGACTTGGGGACAGGTCTGGGGGAGCAGTACTTC	CASSPDLGTGLGEQYF	TRBV18	TRBJ2-7	few	TRBD1
TGTGCCAGCTTTAATGCCGGGACAGGGGCTCCTAGCTCCTACGAGCAGTACTTC	CASFNAGTGAPSSYEQYF	TRBV6-1	TRBJ2-7	.	TRBD1
TGTGCCACCAGCAGAGTAAAGATGAGCGCCTCCTCCTACGAGCAGTACTTC	CATSRVKMSASSYEQYF	TRBV15	TRBJ2-7	.	.
TGTGCCTGGAGTCGACAAGGACAGGGGTACGAGCAGTACTTC	CAWSRQGQGYEQYF	TRBV30	TRBJ2-7	.	TRBD1
TGCAGCGGGGGGGATTGGACAGGGGAGACCTACGAGCAGTACTTC	CSGGDWTGETYEQYF	TRBV29-1	TRBJ2-7	few	TRBD1
TGCAGTGCTAGAGAAGGCTATGGCTACACCTTC	CSAREGYGYTF	TRBV20-1	TRBJ1-2	.	.
TGTGCCAGCAGTTACCGACGGGACAGGAACACCGGGGAGCTGTTTTTT	CASSYRRDRNTGELFF	TRBV6-5	TRBJ2-2	.	TRBD1
TGTGCCAGCAAAAAAGGGACAGGGGGCCAAACCGGGGAGCTGTTTTTT	CASKKGTGGQTGELFF	TRBV6-1	TRBJ2-2	.	TRBD1
TGTGCCAGCAGTTTTTCTGCGGGAAATGGCTACACCTTC	CASSFSAGNGYTF	TRBV27	TRBJ1-2	few	.
TGTGCCAGCAGCGTAGCCCCTAATCAGCCCCAGCATTTT	CASSVAPNQPQHF	TRBV9	TRBJ1-5	.	.
TGCAGTGCCCCTGGTCTAGCGAGGCACAATGAGCAGTTCTTC	CSAPGLARHNEQFF	TRBV20-1	TRBJ2-1	.	.
TGTGCCAGCAGCGTAGTCGGGCGGGACAGCGGGGAGCTGTTTTTT	CASSVVGRDSGELFF	TRBV9	TRBJ2-2	few	.
TGTGCCAGCAGTTACTCGACAGAGAGTAGGTACGAGCAGTACTTC	CASSYSTESRYEQYF	TRBV6-5	TRBJ2-7	.	.